Following are 24 T cell receptor beta chains from one sample sequenced in a study of T cells after yellow fever vaccination. MiXCR, applied by TCRdb to the 5' RACE reads, yields one record per CDR3 protein. The repertoire has 400,000 or so distinct CDR3 sequences, about 17% of them found once; the top ten carry 15% to 20%. Sequencing was performed on PBMCs, taken before the yellow fever booster vaccination. The source of these receptors is a man aged 18 to 35 who received the YFV17D yellow fever vaccine.

This clonotype was counted between two and nine times. The rearrangement links TRBV4-2 to TRBJ1-2; a possible D gene is TRBD1 (5 bases). CDR1 and CDR2 from the germline V gene are LGHNA and YNFKEQ. V shed 0 bases and J shed 1 base, with 9 bases lying between them. The length of the CDR3 is 15 residues. CDR3 residues: CASSQERDGNYGYTF. CDR3 sequence (DNA): TGTGCCAGCAGCCAAGAGAGGGACGGTAACTATGGCTACACCTTC.

This clonotype was observed a handful of times. The V call is TRBV18, the J call TRBJ1-4; D is undetermined. The V end lost 3 bases, the J end lost 0 bases, and 8 bases lay between the germline ends. Germline CDR1 is KGHSH and CDR2 is LQKENI. CDR3 length: 15 amino acids. In DNA, the CDR3 is TGTGCCAGCTCACCCAACATGCCAACTAATGAAAAACTGTTTTTT. As protein: CASSPNMPTNEKLFF.

This clonotype was seen repeatedly, ten times or more. The chain uses TRBV5-1 and TRBJ2-1, with 8 nucleotides matching TRBD2. Per germline, CDR1 SGHRS and CDR2 YFSETQ. Trimming removed 2 bases from V and 9 bases from J; junction bases left unmatched: 16. The CDR3 spans 17 residues. This CDR3 reads CASSFLNGLAGTSEQFF. CDR3 nucleotides: TGCGCCAGCAGCTTCCTCAACGGACTAGCAGGGACAAGTGAGCAGTTCTTC.

This chain uses TRBV13 with TRBJ1-6; D might be TRBD1 (5 bases). Trimming removed 7 bases at V and 7 bases at J, with 11 bases between. Germline V gene sequence: CDR1 PRHDT, CDR2 FYEKMQ (reference sequence). The CDR3 runs to 13 residues. The CDR3 region is CASTGGWNSPLHF. The CDR3 DNA sequence: TGTGCCAGCACTGGGGGATGGAATTCACCCCTCCACTTT. The whole variable domain, filled in from reference TRBV13 and TRBJ1-6, reads AAGVIQSPRHLIKEKRETATLKCYPIPRHDTVYWYQQGPGQDPQFLISFYEKMQSDKGSIPDRFSAQQFSDYHSELNMSSLELGDSALYFCASTGGWNSPLHFGNGTRLTVT.

This clonotype was detected only a few times. The chain employs TRBV5-1 and TRBJ2-3; a weak D match, TRBD2 (5 bases). Germline CDR1 and CDR2: SGHRS and YFSETQ. Trimming pared 1 base from V and 2 bases from J, leaving 14 bases between. The CDR3 is 16 residues long. Here the CDR3 DNA reads TGCGCCAGCAGCTTGCGGGGAAGAAGATTCACAGATACGCAGTATTTT. Its translation is CASSLRGRRFTDTQYF.

This clonotype was seen more than once but under ten times. This sequence joins TRBV20-1 and TRBJ2-1; TRBD1 or TRBD2 may be the D gene (6 bases each). V dropped 1 base and J dropped 7 bases, with 14 bases sitting between them. CDR1 is DFQATT and CDR2 is SNEGSKA in the germline V gene (reference sequence). There are 14 residues in the CDR3. CDR3 in DNA: TGCAGTGCTAGAGGAGGAGGGCAGGGGAATGAGCAGTTCTTC. This encodes CSARGGGQGNEQFF.

This clonotype occurred many times. This chain uses TRBV5-1 with TRBJ2-5; TRBD1 aligns across 8 bases. Trimming at V came to 2 bases and at J to 3 bases, leaving 3 bases not matched to a gene. The germline CDR1 and CDR2 sequences are SGHRS and YFSETQ. This CDR3 region has 14 residues. In nucleotides, the CDR3 is TGCGCCAGCAGCTTCCAGGGGGCAGAAGAGACCCAGTACTTC. Translating gives CASSFQGAEETQYF.

This clonotype occurred many times. V is TRBV12-3 or TRBV12-4 and J is TRBJ1-2; the match to TRBD1 covers 10 bases. Losses at the gene ends were 7 bases for V and 7 bases for J; bases not matched to a gene: 9. The CDR3 runs 14 residues. The CDR3 sequence is CASTNGGTGAGYTF. DNA for the CDR3: TGTGCCAGCACCAACGGGGGGACAGGGGCTGGCTACACCTTC.

This clonotype was counted only a few times. The chain has TRBV4-3 and TRBJ2-7, with D maybe TRBD2 (5 bases). The CDR3 sequence is 16 residues long. The germline V gene has CDR1 LGHNA and CDR2 YSLEER. With 0 bases removed from V and 0 bases from J, the gap between germline ends came to 12 bases. This CDR3 is CASSQEGPGSSYEQYF. The CDR3 DNA sequence: TGCGCCAGCAGCCAAGAAGGTCCGGGGAGCTCCTACGAGCAGTACTTC.

This clonotype has ten or more counts. This chain joins TRBV5-1 and TRBJ2-1, with 8 nucleotides matching TRBD1. Trimming removed 7 bases from V and 1 base from J; junction bases left unmatched: 1. Germline CDR1 SGHRS, CDR2 YFSETQ. The CDR3 runs 13 residues. Written as DNA, the CDR3 is TGCGCCAGCGGACAGGGATCCTACAATGAGCAGTTCTTC. The encoded protein is CASGQGSYNEQFF.

V usage is TRBV28 and J usage is TRBJ2-5; the D call may be TRBD1 or TRBD2 (6 bases each). This CDR3 has 15 amino acids. The V end lost 5 bases, the J end lost 2 bases, and 15 bases lay between the germline ends. From germline, CDR1 is MDHEN and CDR2 SYDVKM. For the CDR3, the DNA is TGTGCCAGCAGTACCCCGGAGGGGGTACAAGAGACCCAGTACTTC. Translated: CASSTPEGVQETQYF.

Remarks on this clonotype: This sequence is one base from a far larger clone and is likely a read error. This chain uses TRBV5-1 with TRBJ1-1; 8 bases align to TRBD1. This CDR3 contains 14 residues. CDR1 and CDR2 from the germline V gene are SGHRS and YFSETQ. J gave up 4 bases and V 0 bases, and 2 bases lay outside the gene matches. As DNA, the CDR3 is TGCGCCAGCAGCTTGGGACAGGGGATCACTGAAGCTTTCTTT. This gives the protein CASSLGQGITEAFF.

There are a few counts of this clonotype. The chain couples TRBV15 to TRBJ1-2; no clear D. This CDR3 is built from 12 residues. V was trimmed by 0 bases and J by 7 bases, leaving 6 bases between them. Looked up from germline, CDR1 is LNHNV and CDR2 is YYDKDF (reference sequence). CDR3 loop: CATSRDGSGYTF. The CDR3 bases are TGTGCCACCAGCAGAGATGGGTCTGGCTACACCTTC.

The V gene is TRBV7-2, the J gene TRBJ2-5; D remains ambiguous. Trimming took 3 bases from V and 5 from J, leaving 10 bases between them. Germline CDR1 SGHTA, CDR2 FQGNSA. The CDR3 contains 13 residues. The CDR3 here is CASSFRQKETQYF. The DNA for the CDR3 is TGTGCCAGCAGCTTCCGGCAGAAGGAGACCCAGTACTTC.

This chain links TRBV5-1 with TRBJ2-4, with D uncertain. The CDR3 extends over 14 amino acids. Deletions cut 0 bases from V and 2 bases from J, with 6 bases between. The germline V gene encodes CDR1 SGHRS and CDR2 YFSETQ. CDR3 amino acids: CASSLADPKNIQYF. The CDR3, as DNA: TGCGCCAGCAGCTTGGCGGATCCCAAAAACATTCAGTACTTC.

This clonotype has ten or more counts. The rearrangement links TRBV10-1 to TRBJ2-1; D remains unclear. V gave up 0 bases and J gave up 0 bases, with 12 bases separating them. Germline assignment: CDR1 WNHNN and CDR2 SYGVQD (reference sequence). The CDR3 is 17 amino acids. The CDR3 reads CASSESRQETSYNEQFF. The CDR3 coding sequence is TGCGCCAGCAGTGAGTCTAGGCAGGAGACCTCCTACAATGAGCAGTTCTTC.

This clonotype showed up just a few times. The chain couples TRBV20-1 to TRBJ1-6; weak D call: TRBD1 (6 bases). Germline assignment: CDR1 DFQATT and CDR2 SNEGSKA (reference sequence). The CDR3 is 14 residues long. V lost 5 bases and J lost 8, with 16 bases in between. CDR3 region: CSAAGQLRDSPLHF. In nucleotides, the CDR3 is TGCAGTGCTGCGGGACAACTTAGGGATTCACCCCTCCACTTT.

This chain joins TRBV27 and TRBJ1-6, with D hard to call. The CDR3 is 13 amino acids. V gave up 5 bases and J gave up 6 bases, with 8 bases separating them. CDR1 is MNHEY, CDR2 SMNVEV, per germline (reference sequence). DNA for the CDR3: TGTGCCAGCAGTCCCTGGCTTAATTCACCCCTCCACTTT. It encodes CASSPWLNSPLHF.

This clonotype was picked up one time. The chain combines TRBV28 with TRBJ2-2; the D gene is possibly TRBD2 (7 bases). Trimming took off 4 bases at V and 5 bases at J, with 14 bases between the two ends. This CDR3 has 15 residues. Germline values: CDR1 MDHEN, CDR2 SYDVKM. CDR3 protein: CASSSAGAETGELFF. The CDR3 region has the DNA TGTGCCAGCAGTTCGGCGGGGGCCGAAACCGGGGAGCTGTTTTTT.

The chain links TRBV20-1 to TRBJ2-3, with D perhaps TRBD2 (5 bases). The V gene lost 1 base and the J gene lost 5 bases, with 13 bases spanning the gap. This CDR3 is 14 amino acids long. Germline V lookup: CDR1 DFQATT, CDR2 SNEGSKA (reference sequence). This CDR3 reads CSARVAGGGDTQYF. In DNA, the CDR3 is TGCAGTGCTAGAGTCGCGGGCGGCGGAGATACGCAGTATTTT.

This clonotype was seen a few times. The gene calls are TRBV9 and TRBJ2-1; 10 bases fit TRBD2. Germline CDR1 SGDLS, CDR2 YYNGEE. The CDR3 contains 15 residues. With V trimmed by 0 bases and J by 6 bases, 3 bases remained unmatched. CDR3 sequence reads: CASSVGLAGLNEQFF. CDR3 coding DNA: TGTGCCAGCAGCGTAGGACTAGCGGGCCTCAATGAGCAGTTCTTC.

The chain recombines TRBV4-3 with TRBJ2-7; D not resolved. Germline-derived CDR1 and CDR2 are LGHNA and YSLEER. Trimming shortened V by 0 bases and J by 6 bases, and 6 bases separated the two germline ends. CDR3 length: 12 amino acids. The CDR3: CASSQEGREQYF. The CDR3, as DNA: TGCGCCAGCAGCCAAGAGGGTCGCGAGCAGTACTTC.

This clonotype has only a few counts. The rearrangement joins TRBV21-1 to TRBJ2-5; the D call in the table, TRBD2, was not verified against the DNA. TRBV21-1 counts as a pseudogene. There are 15 residues in the CDR3. DNA of the CDR3: TGTGCCAGCAGCAAAGCGGGACGGCCGGAAGAGACCCAGTACTTC. It encodes CASSKAGRPEETQYF.

In the case of this clonotype: A junction boundary mismatches the germline segment, possibly from a read error. The CDR3 bases are TGTGCCAGCAGCCAGGACAGGGGAACCTACAATGAGCGGTTCTTC. Its protein is CASSQDRGTYNERFF. The chain employs TRBV11-2 and TRBJ2-1, with 9 bases matching TRBD1. This CDR3 spans 15 amino acids. The germline gives CDR1 SGHAT, CDR2 FQNNGV.